This TCR beta chain was sequenced for a study of shared clonotypes between healthy human individuals. The CDR3 consists of 14 residues. The junction had 2 bases not matched to a gene; V was cut back by 6 bases and J by 3 bases. CDR1 and CDR2 from the germline V gene are MNHEY and SVGAGI. The study ran the assay at deep level. Some clones are missing from TCRdb's copy, which holds only in-frame ones; the method was immunoSEQ multiplex PCR. In the table there are around 1.9 million clones, just under 95% of which are singletons. Study-level points and caveats: Investigators collected only blood, and repertoires in tissues likely differ. The study generally estimated greater richness for naive than memory subsets.

Comments on this clone: The antigen is not known.

CD45RO-negative, CCR7-positively selected cells formed the naive CD8 fraction, excluding terminally differentiated effector memory CD45RA+ cells. Each sample came from a Caucasian adult donor living in Nashville, Tennessee. The sequencing input was naive CD8+ T cells from PBMCs. The gene calls are TRBV6-5 and TRBJ2-7; TRBD2 matches at 13 bases. The sequence was obtained from a man younger than 30 in good health. Some clones in this sample may be carry-over from other donors' samples. The CDR3 sequence: CASSGLAGVYEQYF. The CDR3 coding sequence is TGTGCCAGCAGCGGACTAGCGGGAGTCTACGAGCAGTACTTC.